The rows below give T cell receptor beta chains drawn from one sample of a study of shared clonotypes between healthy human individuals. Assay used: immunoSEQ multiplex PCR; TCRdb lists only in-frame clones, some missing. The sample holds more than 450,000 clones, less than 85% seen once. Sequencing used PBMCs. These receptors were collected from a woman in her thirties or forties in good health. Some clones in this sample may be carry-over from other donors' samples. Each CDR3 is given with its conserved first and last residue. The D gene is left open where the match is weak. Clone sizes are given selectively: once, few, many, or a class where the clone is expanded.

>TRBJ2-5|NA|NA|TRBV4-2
CASSSRAHGWETQYF
TGTGCCAGCAGTTCCCGGGCGCACGGTTGGGAGACCCAGTACTTC
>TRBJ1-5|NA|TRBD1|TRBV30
CAWSVGQGRNQPQHF
TGTGCCTGGAGCGTGGGACAGGGGAGGAATCAGCCCCAGCATTTT
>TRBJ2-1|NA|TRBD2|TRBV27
CASSSGLAGNNEQFF
TGTGCCAGCAGTTCGGGACTAGCGGGCAACAATGAGCAGTTCTTC
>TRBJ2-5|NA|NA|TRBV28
CASSLSRPEKTQYF
TGTGCCAGCAGTTTGTCCCGGCCGGAGAAGACCCAGTACTTC
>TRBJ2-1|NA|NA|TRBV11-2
CASSFFPDRGEQFF
TGTGCCAGCAGCTTTTTTCCGGACCGGGGCGAGCAGTTCTTC
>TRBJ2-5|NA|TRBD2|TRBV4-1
CASSRGPSGSYNQETQYF
TGCGCCAGCAGCCGGGGGCCTAGCGGGAGTTACAACCAAGAGACCCAGTACTTC
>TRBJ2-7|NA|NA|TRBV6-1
CASRQSGGPYEQYF
TGTGCCAGCAGGCAGAGTGGGGGCCCCTACGAGCAGTACTTC
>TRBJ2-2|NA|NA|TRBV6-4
CASRPGQNTGELFF
TGTGCCAGCAGACCGGGACAAAACACCGGGGAGCTGTTTTTT
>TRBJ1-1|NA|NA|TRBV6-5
CASSTPGGANTEAFF
TGTGCCAGCAGTACCCCCGGGGGGGCGAACACTGAAGCTTTCTTT
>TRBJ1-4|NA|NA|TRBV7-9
CASSLASAVEKLFF
TGTGCCAGCAGCTTAGCGTCGGCAGTTGAAAAACTGTTTTTT
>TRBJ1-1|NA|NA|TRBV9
CASSVGPNTEAFF
TGTGCCAGCAGCGTCGGACCAAACACTGAAGCTTTCTTT
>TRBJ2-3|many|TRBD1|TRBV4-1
CASSHGPKTGVRTDTQYF
TGCGCCAGCAGCCATGGGCCGAAGACAGGGGTAAGGACAGATACGCAGTATTTT
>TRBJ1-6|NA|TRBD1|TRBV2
CASLGGGGWSPLHF
TGTGCCAGCTTAGGGGGCGGTGGTTGGTCACCCCTCCACTTT
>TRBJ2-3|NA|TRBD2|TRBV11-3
CASSPGTSGEGTDTQYF
TGTGCCAGCAGCCCCGGGACTAGCGGGGAAGGGACAGATACGCAGTATTTT
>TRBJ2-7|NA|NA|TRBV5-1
CASSLSTDLLRVHEQYF
TGCGCCAGCAGCTTGTCTACAGACCTCCTAAGGGTTCACGAGCAGTACTTC
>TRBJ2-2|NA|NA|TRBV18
CASSLGTANTGELFF
TGTGCCAGCTCCCTCGGTACGGCGAACACCGGGGAGCTGTTTTTT
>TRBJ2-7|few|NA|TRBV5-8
CASSLGLLEGQYF
TGTGCCAGCAGCTTGGGACTATTAGAAGGGCAGTACTTC
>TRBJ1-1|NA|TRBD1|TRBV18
CASSRDRGPRDTEAFF
TGTGCCAGCTCACGGGACAGGGGCCCCCGCGACACTGAAGCTTTCTTT
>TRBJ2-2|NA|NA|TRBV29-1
CSVAAGWDTGELFF
TGCAGCGTTGCGGCGGGGTGGGACACCGGGGAGCTGTTTTTT
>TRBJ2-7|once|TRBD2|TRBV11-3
CASSSGLAGAYEQYF
TGTGCCAGCAGCTCCGGACTAGCGGGTGCCTACGAGCAGTACTTC
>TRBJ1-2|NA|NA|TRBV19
CASSTTGWDGYTF
TGTGCCAGTAGTACCACAGGGTGGGATGGCTACACCTTC
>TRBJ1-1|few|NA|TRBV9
CASSPGENTEAFF
TGTGCCAGCAGCCCAGGTGAGAACACTGAAGCTTTCTTT
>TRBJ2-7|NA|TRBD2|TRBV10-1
CASSEVTSGTPPYEQYF
TGCGCCAGCAGTGAGGTAACTAGCGGGACCCCACCCTACGAGCAGTACTTC
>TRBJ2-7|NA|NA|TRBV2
CASDGRGSSYEQYF
TGTGCCAGCGATGGACGGGGAAGCTCCTACGAGCAGTACTTC
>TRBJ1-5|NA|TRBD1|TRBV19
CASSARQGSNQPQHF
TGTGCCAGTAGTGCCCGACAGGGTAGCAATCAGCCCCAGCATTTT
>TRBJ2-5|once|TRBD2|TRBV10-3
CAISPGTSGSLETQYF
TGTGCCATCAGCCCCGGGACTAGCGGGAGTTTGGAGACCCAGTACTTC
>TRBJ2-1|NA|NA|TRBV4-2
CASSQDQGTSNEQFF
TGTGCCAGCAGCCAAGATCAAGGGACTTCCAATGAGCAGTTCTTC
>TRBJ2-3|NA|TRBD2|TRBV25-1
CASSKGLAEGDTQYF
TGTGCCAGCAGTAAGGGACTAGCGGAGGGGGATACGCAGTATTTT
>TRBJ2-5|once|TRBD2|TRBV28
CASSSGTSGRNGETQYF
TGTGCCAGCAGTTCCGGGACTAGCGGGAGAAATGGGGAGACCCAGTACTTC
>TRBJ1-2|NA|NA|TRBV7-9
CASRRSDNYGYTF
TGTGCCAGCAGACGATCCGACAACTATGGCTACACCTTC
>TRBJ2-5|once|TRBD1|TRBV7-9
CASSPSDRVETQYF
TGTGCCAGCAGCCCTTCGGACAGGGTTGAGACCCAGTACTTC
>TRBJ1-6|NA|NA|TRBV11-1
CASSLRQAASPLHF
TGTGCCAGCAGCCTACGACAGGCGGCTTCACCCCTCCACTTT
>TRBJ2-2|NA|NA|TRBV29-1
CSYRGLGGELFF
TGCAGCTACCGGGGGTTGGGCGGGGAGCTGTTTTTT
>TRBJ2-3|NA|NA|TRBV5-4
CASSWDLPDTQYF
TGTGCCAGCAGCTGGGACTTACCAGATACGCAGTATTTT
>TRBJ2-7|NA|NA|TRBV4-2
CASSRSGGLVGYEQYF
TGTGCCAGCAGCCGATCGGGCGGGCTAGTCGGGTACGAGCAGTACTTC
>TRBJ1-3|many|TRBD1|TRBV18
CASSYGQGKGNTIYF
TGTGCCAGCTCATATGGACAGGGAAAAGGAAACACCATATATTTT
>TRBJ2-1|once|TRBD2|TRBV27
CASSLGAGGTNEQFF
TGTGCCAGCAGTTTAGGGGCGGGGGGGACGAATGAGCAGTTCTTC
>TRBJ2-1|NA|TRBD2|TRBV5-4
CASSPGLAGGTYNEQFF
TGTGCCAGCAGCCCCGGACTAGCGGGGGGGACCTACAATGAGCAGTTCTTC
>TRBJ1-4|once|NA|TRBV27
CASSLFATNEKLFF
TGTGCCAGCAGTTTATTTGCAACTAATGAAAAACTGTTTTTT
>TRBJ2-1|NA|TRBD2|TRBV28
CASRQGLAGVLEQFF
TGTGCCAGCAGACAAGGACTAGCGGGAGTCCTTGAGCAGTTCTTC
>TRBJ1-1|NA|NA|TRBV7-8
CASSLGLRGLEAFF
TGTGCCAGCAGCTTAGGCCTTCGGGGCCTTGAAGCTTTCTTT
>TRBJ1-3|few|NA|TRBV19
CASSMQGLGNTIYF
TGTGCCAGTAGTATGCAAGGCCTCGGAAACACCATATATTTT